This TCR beta chain is drawn from a study of human T cells and chemical hapten exposure. Overall study: After 6 days, upper back 0.01% DPC patch tests were scored. Study findings and constraints: Unchanged with DPC sensitization were TCRs above 1 in 1000 frequency.

About this clonotype itself: Its specificity is not known.

TCRdb re-called the RACE reads through MiXCR, storing one row per CDR3 protein. The table shows some 84,000 distinct CDR3 sequences, with more than 9% occurring only once. V lost 0 bases and J 0 bases, leaving 20 bases between the germline ends. The germline CDR1 and CDR2 sequences are MNHEY and SVGAGI. The CDR3 is 20 amino acids. Time point reported: patch test 2, 6 weeks after DPC sensitization. Sample treatment: therapeutic diphenylcyclopropenone sensitization with weekly scalp DPC. The material was whole blood, obtained in connection with sensitization to the hapten diphenylcyclopropenone (DPC). The V call is TRBV6-5, the J call TRBJ1-4; D is ambiguous. This sequence originates from a woman aged 45-59 years with alopecia areata. Some clones in this sample may be carry-over from other donors' samples. DNA for the CDR3: TGTGCCAGCAGTTACTCCATCCGGGATGACGAAGCCGCAACTAATGAAAAACTGTTTTTT. It codes for CASSYSIRDDEAATNEKLFF.